A single T cell receptor beta chain is shown here with its context. This sample is drawn from a study of cytomegalovirus exposure and HLA in healthy donors. Some clones are missing from TCRdb's copy, which holds only in-frame ones; the method was immunoSEQ multiplex PCR. Among about 60,000 clones, about 92% were seen once, and the ten largest hold approximately 1%. The CDR3 sequence is 18 residues long. The germline V gene has CDR1 MDHEN and CDR2 SYDVKM. V shed 1 base, J shed 4 bases, and the junction held 13 bases outside the gene matches. This TCR came from a man between 18 and 35 years old in good health and CMV-seronegative. V usage is TRBV28 and J usage is TRBJ2-3, with 8 bases aligning to TRBD2. Sequencing was performed on PBMCs. The CDR3 here is CASSLSGGNPRRADTQYF. CDR3 nucleotide sequence: TGTGCCAGCAGTTTATCGGGGGGGAACCCTCGTAGAGCAGATACGCAGTATTTT. The full variable domain, completed using reference TRBV28 and TRBJ2-3, is DVKVTQSSRYLVKRTGEKVFLECVQDMDHENMFWYRQDPGLGLRLIYFSYDVKMKEKGDIPEGYSVSREKKERFSLILESASTNQTSMYLCASSLSGGNPRRADTQYFGPGTRLTVL.